This TCR beta chain was identified during a study of shared clonotypes between healthy human individuals. Findings and caveats of the study: Specimens sampled were limited to blood, with tissue repertoires likely differing.

CDR3 length: 15 residues. V lost 0 bases to trimming and J lost 0 bases, with 8 bases between them. Each cell subset's genomic DNA was divided evenly among several immunoSEQ plates. Sequencing used immunoSEQ multiplex PCR; TCRdb keeps in-frame clones, though not all of them. Altogether a few million clones are present, 90% to 96% being singletons, with the ten largest covering less than 0.15%. A remark on this clone: Its antigen is as yet unknown.

The sequencing sample was made of naive CD4+ T cells sorted from blood. Subset indicated: CD45RA+ positively selected. The rearrangement links TRBV23-1 to TRBJ1-1; D remains unclear. TRBV23-1 is known as an ORF, though its function is uncertain. The source of this sequence is a man aged 18 to 29 in good health. In nucleotides, the CDR3 is TGCGCCAGCAGTCAATCAACGGGGTTGAACACTGAAGCTTTCTTT. This encodes CASSQSTGLNTEAFF.